This T cell receptor (beta chain) was recovered during a study of blood T cell repertoires in COVID-19. Per the original data handling: Nucleated cell counts were estimated from reference gene primer amplification. Data came from immunoSEQ multiplex PCR; TCRdb stores just in-frame clones and leaves some out. V and J calls and clone size come straight from that table; D and trimming were deduced from the DNA. The data hold over 200,000 clones, with less than 90% observed a single time. CDR1 and CDR2 (germline): SNHLY, FYNNEI. The CDR3 totals 15 residues. The ends were cut back, 4 bases at V and 1 base at J, with 10 bases in the middle. Participants had their cohort set by participant-reported clinical history.

The TCR comes from a woman aged 40 to 50 who had recovered from COVID-19. The sample taken for sequencing was PBMCs or T cells enriched from blood (not recorded which). The gene calls are TRBV2 and TRBJ2-2; the D is unclear. This chain's CDR3 is CASSAGQKNTGELFF. CDR3 sequence (DNA): TGTGCCAGCAGTGCCGGTCAAAAGAACACCGGGGAGCTGTTTTTT.